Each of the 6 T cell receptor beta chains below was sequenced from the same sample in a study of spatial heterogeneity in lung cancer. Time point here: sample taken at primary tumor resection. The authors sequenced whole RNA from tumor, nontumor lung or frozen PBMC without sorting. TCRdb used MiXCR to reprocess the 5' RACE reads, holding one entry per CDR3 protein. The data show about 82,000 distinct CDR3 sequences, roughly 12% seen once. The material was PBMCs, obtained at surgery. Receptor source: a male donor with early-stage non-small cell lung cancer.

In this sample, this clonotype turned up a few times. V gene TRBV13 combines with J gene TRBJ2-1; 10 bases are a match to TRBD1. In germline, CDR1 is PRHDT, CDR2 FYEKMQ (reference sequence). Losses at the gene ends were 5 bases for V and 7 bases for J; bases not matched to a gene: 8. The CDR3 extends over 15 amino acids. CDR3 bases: TGTGCCAGCAGCCTCCGGGACAGGGGTAGGAATGAGCAGTTCTTC. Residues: CASSLRDRGRNEQFF.

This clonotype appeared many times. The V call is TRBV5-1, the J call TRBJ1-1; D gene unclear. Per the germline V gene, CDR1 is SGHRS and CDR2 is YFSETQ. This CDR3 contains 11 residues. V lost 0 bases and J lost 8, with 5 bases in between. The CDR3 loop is CASSLEAEAFF. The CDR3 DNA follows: TGCGCCAGCAGCTTGGAGGCAGAAGCTTTCTTT. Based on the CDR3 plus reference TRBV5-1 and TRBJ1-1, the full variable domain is KAGVTQTPRYLIKTRGQQVTLSCSPISGHRSVSWYQQTPGQGLQFLFEYFSETQRNKGNFPGRFSGRQFSNSRSEMNVSTLELGDSALYLCASSLEAEAFFGQGTRLTVV.

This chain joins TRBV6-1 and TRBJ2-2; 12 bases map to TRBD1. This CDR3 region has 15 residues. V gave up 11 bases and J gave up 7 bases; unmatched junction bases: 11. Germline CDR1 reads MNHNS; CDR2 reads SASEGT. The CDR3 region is CAGMGQGARYGELFF. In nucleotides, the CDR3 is TGTGCCGGAATGGGACAGGGGGCCCGCTACGGGGAGCTGTTTTTT.

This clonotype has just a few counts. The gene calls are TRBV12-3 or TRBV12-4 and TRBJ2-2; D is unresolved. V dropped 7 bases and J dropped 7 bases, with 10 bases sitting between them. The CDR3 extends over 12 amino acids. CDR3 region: CASTLGVGELFF. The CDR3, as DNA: TGTGCCAGCACCCTGGGTGTCGGGGAGCTGTTTTTT.

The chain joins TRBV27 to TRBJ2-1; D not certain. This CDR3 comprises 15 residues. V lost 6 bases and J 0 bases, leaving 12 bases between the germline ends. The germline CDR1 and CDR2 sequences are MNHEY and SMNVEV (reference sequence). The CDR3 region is CASSSPHPSYNEQFF. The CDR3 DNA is TGTGCCAGCAGCTCACCACACCCCTCCTACAATGAGCAGTTCTTC.

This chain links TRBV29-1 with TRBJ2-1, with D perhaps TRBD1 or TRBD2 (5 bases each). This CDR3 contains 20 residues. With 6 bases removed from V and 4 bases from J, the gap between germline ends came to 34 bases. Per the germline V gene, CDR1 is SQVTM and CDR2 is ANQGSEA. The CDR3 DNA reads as TGCAGCGTCGCCACCCTACGGGGCTCGATATTAAAGCCCCAGTACAATGAGCAGTTCTTC. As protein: CSVATLRGSILKPQYNEQFF.